This TCR beta chain was found in a study of shared clonotypes between healthy human individuals. Study results and limitations: As a rule, naive subsets had a larger estimated richness than memory subsets. Naive CD4 clonotypes were shared across a handful of donors at about 5%.

A word on this clone: Its antigen is undetermined.

The study drew all its donors from Caucasian adults living in Nashville, Tennessee. A deep-level run was used for the assay. Clones were sequenced by immunoSEQ multiplex PCR, and TCRdb holds only the in-frame ones, with some missing. This table has about 680,000 clones, about 74% appearing once. This receptor was taken from a woman in her 30s in good health. Input material: memory CD4+ T cells sorted from blood. Subset denoted: CD45RA-negative fraction.

The DNA of the CDR3 is TGTGCCAGCAGTGATGGGACAGGATACGGCTACACCTTC. Translation gives CASSDGTGYGYTF. The J gene is TRBJ1-2, the V gene TRBV6-1, with TRBD1 identical over 8 bases. V was clipped by 3 bases and J by 8 bases; unmatched bases: 5. The CDR3 totals 13 residues. CDR1 is MNHNS and CDR2 is SASEGT in the germline V gene.